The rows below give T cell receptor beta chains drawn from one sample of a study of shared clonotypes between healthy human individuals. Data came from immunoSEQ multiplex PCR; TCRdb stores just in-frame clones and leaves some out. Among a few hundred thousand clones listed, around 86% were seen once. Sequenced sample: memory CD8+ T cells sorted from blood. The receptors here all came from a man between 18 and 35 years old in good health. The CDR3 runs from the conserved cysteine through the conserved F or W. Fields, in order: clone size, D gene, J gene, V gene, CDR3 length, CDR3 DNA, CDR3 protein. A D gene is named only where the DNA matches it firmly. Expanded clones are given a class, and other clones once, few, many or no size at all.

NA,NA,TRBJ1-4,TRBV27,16,TGTGCCAGCAGTTCCCTTTATGGGGCAGACAATGAAAAACTGTTTTTT,CASSSLYGADNEKLFF
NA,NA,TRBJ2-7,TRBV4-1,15,TGCGCCAGCAGCCAAGAGACAGCCCAAGTCTACGAGCAGTACTTC,CASSQETAQVYEQYF
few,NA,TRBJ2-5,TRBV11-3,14,TGTGCCAGCAGCTTAGGGCAGGGGCAAGAGACCCAGTACTTC,CASSLGQGQETQYF
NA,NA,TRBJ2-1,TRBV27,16,TGTGCCAGCAGTCCTGACGGCTGGGGCTCCTACAATGAGCAGTTCTTC,CASSPDGWGSYNEQFF
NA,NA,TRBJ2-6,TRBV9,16,TGTGCCAGCAGCGCCCTGCCTAGCTCTGGGGCCAACGTCCTGACTTTC,CASSALPSSGANVLTF
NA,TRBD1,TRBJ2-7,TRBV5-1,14,TGCGCCAGCAGTGTAACAGGGGGCTTACACGAGCAGTACTTC,CASSVTGGLHEQYF
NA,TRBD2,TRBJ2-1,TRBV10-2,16,TGCGCCACCGGAGGGACTAGCGGGGGGCCCTACAATGAGCAGTTCTTC,CATGGTSGGPYNEQFF
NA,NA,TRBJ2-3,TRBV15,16,TGTGCCACCAGCACCTTGACAGTGACTAGCACAGATACGCAGTATTTT,CATSTLTVTSTDTQYF
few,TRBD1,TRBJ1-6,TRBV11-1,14,TGTGCCAGCAGCCGGACAGGGAATAATTCACCCCTCCACTTT,CASSRTGNNSPLHF
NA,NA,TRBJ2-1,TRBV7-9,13,TGTGCCAGCAGCAAACCCGGGTTCCATGAGCAGTTCTTC,CASSKPGFHEQFF
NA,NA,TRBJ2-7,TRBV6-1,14,TGTGCCAGCAGTGCAAAGGACCAGGCCTACGAGCAGTACTTC,CASSAKDQAYEQYF
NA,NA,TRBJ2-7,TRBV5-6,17,TGTGCCAGCAGCCCCCGGCTCCGGGGCCGCTTTTCTGACGAGCAGTACTTC,CASSPRLRGRFSDEQYF
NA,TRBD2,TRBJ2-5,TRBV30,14,TGTGCCTGGACGCAAGCGGGAGGGCCAGAGACCCAGTACTTC,CAWTQAGGPETQYF
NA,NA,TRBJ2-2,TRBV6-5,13,TGTGCCAGCAGTTACTGGGGAACCGGGGAGCTGTTTTTT,CASSYWGTGELFF
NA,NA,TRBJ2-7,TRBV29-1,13,TGCAGCGTATCCCCGCTGTCGTCTGTCGAGCAGTACTTC,CSVSPLSSVEQYF
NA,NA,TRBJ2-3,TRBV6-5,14,TGTGCCAGCAGTTCCGGTTACCGCACAGATACGCAGTATTTT,CASSSGYRTDTQYF
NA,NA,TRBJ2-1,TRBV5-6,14,TGTGCCAGCAGCTTGGGGCAGGGGTACAATGAGCAGTTCTTC,CASSLGQGYNEQFF
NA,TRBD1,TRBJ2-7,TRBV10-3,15,TGTGCCACCCAAAACGAGTTGGGACAGGGGTACGAGCAGTACTTC,CATQNELGQGYEQYF
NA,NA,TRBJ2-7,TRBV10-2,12,TGCGCCAGCAGTGAAGGGGGATACGAGCAGTACTTC,CASSEGGYEQYF
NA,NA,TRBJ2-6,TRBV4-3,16,TGCGCCAGCAGCCAAGATCGCGACTCTGGGGCCAACGTCCTGACTTTC,CASSQDRDSGANVLTF
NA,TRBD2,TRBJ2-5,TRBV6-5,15,TGTGCCAGCAGTACCCTAGCGGGGGAGGAAGAGACCCAGTACTTC,CASSTLAGEEETQYF
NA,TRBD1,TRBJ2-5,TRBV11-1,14,TGTGCCAGCAGGAGAACAGGGGGCCAGGAGACCCAGTACTTC,CASRRTGGQETQYF
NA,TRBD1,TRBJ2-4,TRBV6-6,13,TGTGCCGGACCGGGACAGGCAAAAAACATTCAGTACTTC,CAGPGQAKNIQYF
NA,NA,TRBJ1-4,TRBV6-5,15,TGTGCCAGCAGCCGTAATAGACCAACTAATGAAAAACTGTTTTTT,CASSRNRPTNEKLFF
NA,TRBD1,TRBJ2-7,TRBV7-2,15,TGTGCCAGCAGCGTAGGGACAGGGGTAACCTACGAGCAGTACTTC,CASSVGTGVTYEQYF
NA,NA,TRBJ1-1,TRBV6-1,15,TGTGCCAGCAGTGAAGACGGGGGTCCGAACACTGAAGCTTTCTTT,CASSEDGGPNTEAFF
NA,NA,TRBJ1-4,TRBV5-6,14,TGTGCCAGCAGCTTTACAGGGAATAATGAAAAACTGTTTTTT,CASSFTGNNEKLFF